This T cell receptor beta chain was sequenced for a study of cytomegalovirus exposure and HLA in healthy donors. Researchers ran the PCR with 60 Vbeta and 13 Jbeta primers. Sequenced by immunoSEQ multiplex PCR; TCRdb stores in-frame clones only, minus some. This sample carries about 150,000 clones, roughly 77% of them seen once, and the ten largest clones take 6% to 8.5%. On this clone itself: Its antigen is currently unknown.

General study points: The study found most TCR sequences rare, yet found some public TCRs in many donors. TCR beta V segments were, for the most part, productive about 87% or about 30% of the time in an earlier analysis.

V shed 4 bases and J 5 bases; nucleotides not matched to a gene: 9. The CDR3 extends over 17 amino acids. The V gene's germline CDR1 is SGDLS and CDR2 YYNGEE. This chain links TRBV9 with TRBJ2-3; 14 bases are shared with TRBD2. This receptor was taken from a man aged 25-40 years in good health and CMV-seropositive. The sequenced material came from PBMCs. The CDR3 region has the DNA TGTGCCAGCAGCCCCGGGACTAGCGGGAGTGGTGGAGATACGCAGTATTTT. Its protein is CASSPGTSGSGGDTQYF.